This TCR beta chain stems from a study of T cell responses to AZD1222 COVID-19 vaccine. The CDR3 totals 13 residues. Trimming shortened V by 0 bases and J by 4 bases, and 5 bases separated the two germline ends. Germline assignment: CDR1 SGHDT and CDR2 YYEEEE. Sequencing used immunoSEQ multiplex PCR; TCRdb keeps in-frame clones, though not all of them. The repertoire consists of 66,000 or so clones, with about four fifths occurring once and the leading ten covering around 25%. About this clone: Its specificity is not known.

The study's findings and limits: Donors in the cohort were predominantly white British and more often female, and clonal diversity was possibly underestimated. It was only after the peak T cell response that any repertoires were sampled. Spike as a whole was targeted by vaccine-associated CD4 TCRs, dominant at 160-218 and 743-854. Spike-specific TCR breadth and depth rose after two AZD1222 doses.

The sequence was obtained from an adult in good health. The material was peripheral blood, obtained on day 0 of MenACWY control vaccination. The chain uses TRBV5-6 and TRBJ1-3; D ambiguous. The CDR3 reads CASSLAPGNTIYF. The CDR3 region has the DNA TGTGCCAGCAGCTTGGCGCCAGGAAACACCATATATTTT.